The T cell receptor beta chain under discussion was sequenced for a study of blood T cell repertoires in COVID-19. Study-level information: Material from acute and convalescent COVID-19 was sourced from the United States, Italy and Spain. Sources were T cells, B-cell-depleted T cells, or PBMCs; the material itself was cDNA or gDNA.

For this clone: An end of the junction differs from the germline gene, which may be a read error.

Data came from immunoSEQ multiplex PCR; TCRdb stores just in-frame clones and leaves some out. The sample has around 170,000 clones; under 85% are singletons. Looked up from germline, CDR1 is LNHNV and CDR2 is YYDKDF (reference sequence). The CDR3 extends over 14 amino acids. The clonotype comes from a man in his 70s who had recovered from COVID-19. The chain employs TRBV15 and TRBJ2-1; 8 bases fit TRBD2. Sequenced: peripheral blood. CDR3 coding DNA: TGTGCCACCAGCAGAGATCTAATGGCGGGAGGTAAGCTCTTC. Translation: CATSRDLMAGGKLF.